This T cell receptor (beta chain) came from a study of blood T cell repertoires in COVID-19. Across the whole study: Donors in the United States, Italy and Spain gave samples during acute or convalescent COVID-19. Sources were T cells, B-cell-depleted T cells, or PBMCs; the material itself was cDNA or gDNA.

Original analysis: How many nucleated cells were present was estimated from reference gene primer amplification. Profiled with immunoSEQ multiplex PCR; TCRdb holds only in-frame clones, not every one. Clone size and V and J calls were adopted from that table, with D and trimming inferred from the DNA. The sample holds almost 55,000 clones; 87% are singletons and the top ten take 6.5% to 8%. This clone came up once. Germline CDR1 is MDHEN and CDR2 is SYDVKM. The ends were cut back, 6 bases at V and 0 bases at J, with 20 bases in the middle. CDR3 length: 18 residues. J is TRBJ2-2 and V is TRBV28, with D perhaps TRBD2 (5 bases). The clonotype was recovered from a man in his fifties with active COVID-19. Sequenced: peripheral blood. The CDR3 nucleotides read TGTGCCAGCAGGCCGGACTGGAAACTTTACGCGAACACCGGGGAGCTGTTTTTT. Protein: CASRPDWKLYANTGELFF.